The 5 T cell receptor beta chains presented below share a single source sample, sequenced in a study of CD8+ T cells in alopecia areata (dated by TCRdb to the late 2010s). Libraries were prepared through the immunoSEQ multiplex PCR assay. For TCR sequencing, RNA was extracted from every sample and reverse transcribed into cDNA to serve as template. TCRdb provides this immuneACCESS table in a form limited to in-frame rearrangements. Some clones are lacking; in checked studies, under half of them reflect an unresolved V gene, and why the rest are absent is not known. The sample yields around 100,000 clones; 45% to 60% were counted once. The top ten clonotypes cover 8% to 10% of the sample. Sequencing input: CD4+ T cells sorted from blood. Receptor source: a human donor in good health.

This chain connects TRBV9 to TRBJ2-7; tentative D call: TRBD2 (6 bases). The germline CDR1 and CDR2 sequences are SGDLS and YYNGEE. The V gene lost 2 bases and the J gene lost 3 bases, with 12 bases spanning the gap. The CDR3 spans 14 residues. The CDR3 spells CASSVGGLGYEQYF. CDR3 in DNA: TGTGCCAGCAGCGTTGGGGGACTTGGCTACGAGCAGTACTTC. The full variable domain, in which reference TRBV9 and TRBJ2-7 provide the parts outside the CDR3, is DSGVTQTPKHLITATGQRVTLRCSPRSGDLSVYWYQQSLDQGLQFLIQYYNGEERAKGNILERFSAQQFPDLHSELNLSSLELGDSALYFCASSVGGLGYEQYFGPGTRLTVT.

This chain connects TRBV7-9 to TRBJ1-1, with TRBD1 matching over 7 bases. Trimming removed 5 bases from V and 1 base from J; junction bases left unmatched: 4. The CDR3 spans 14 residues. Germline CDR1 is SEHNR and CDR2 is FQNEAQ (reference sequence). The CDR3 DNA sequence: TGTGCCAGCAGCCTCGGACAGGCGAACACTGAAGCTTTCTTT. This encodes CASSLGQANTEAFF.

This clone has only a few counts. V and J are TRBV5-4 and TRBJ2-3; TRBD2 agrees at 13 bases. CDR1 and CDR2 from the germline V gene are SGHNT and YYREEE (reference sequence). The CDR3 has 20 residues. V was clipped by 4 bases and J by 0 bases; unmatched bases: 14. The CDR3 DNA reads TGTGCCAGCAGCCCGGGGACTAGCGGGGCACGAATACCTAGCACAGATACGCAGTATTTT. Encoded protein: CASSPGTSGARIPSTDTQYF.

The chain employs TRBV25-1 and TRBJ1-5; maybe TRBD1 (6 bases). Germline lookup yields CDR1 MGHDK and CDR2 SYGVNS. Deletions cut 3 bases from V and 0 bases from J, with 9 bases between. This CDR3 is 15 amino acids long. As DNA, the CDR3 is TGTGCCAGCAGTGACTCAGGGGATAGCAATCAGCCCCAGCATTTT. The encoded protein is CASSDSGDSNQPQHF. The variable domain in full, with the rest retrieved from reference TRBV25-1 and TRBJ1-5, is EADIYQTPRYLVIGTGKKITLECSQTMGHDKMYWYQQDPGMELHLIHYSYGVNSTEKGDLSSESTVSRIRTEHFPLTLESARPSHTSQYLCASSDSGDSNQPQHFGDGTRLSIL.

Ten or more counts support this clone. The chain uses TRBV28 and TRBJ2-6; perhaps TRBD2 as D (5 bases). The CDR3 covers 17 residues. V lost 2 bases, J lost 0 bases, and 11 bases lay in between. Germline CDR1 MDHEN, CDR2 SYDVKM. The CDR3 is CASSLTGLASGANVLTF. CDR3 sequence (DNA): TGTGCCAGCAGTTTAACGGGGTTGGCCTCTGGGGCCAACGTCCTGACTTTC. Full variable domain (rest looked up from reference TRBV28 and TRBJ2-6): DVKVTQSSRYLVKRTGEKVFLECVQDMDHENMFWYRQDPGLGLRLIYFSYDVKMKEKGDIPEGYSVSREKKERFSLILESASTNQTSMYLCASSLTGLASGANVLTFGAGSRLTVL.